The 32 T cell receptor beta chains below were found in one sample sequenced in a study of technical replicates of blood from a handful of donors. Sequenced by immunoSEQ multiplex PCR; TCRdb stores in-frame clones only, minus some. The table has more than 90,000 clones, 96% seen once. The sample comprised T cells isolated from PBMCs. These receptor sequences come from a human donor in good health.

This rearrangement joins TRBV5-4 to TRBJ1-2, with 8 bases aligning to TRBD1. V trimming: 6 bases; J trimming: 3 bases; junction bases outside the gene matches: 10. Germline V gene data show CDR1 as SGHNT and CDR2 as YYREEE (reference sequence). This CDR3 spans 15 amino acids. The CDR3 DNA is TGTGCCAGCACCGGGACAGGAACCTATCACTATGGCTACACCTTC. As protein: CASTGTGTYHYGYTF.

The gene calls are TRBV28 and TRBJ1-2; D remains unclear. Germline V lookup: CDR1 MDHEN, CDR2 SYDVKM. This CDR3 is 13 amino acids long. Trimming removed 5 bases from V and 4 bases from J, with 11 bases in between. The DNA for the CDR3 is TGTGCCAGCAGTCCGAGGGCTCGCTATGGCTACACCTTC. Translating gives CASSPRARYGYTF.

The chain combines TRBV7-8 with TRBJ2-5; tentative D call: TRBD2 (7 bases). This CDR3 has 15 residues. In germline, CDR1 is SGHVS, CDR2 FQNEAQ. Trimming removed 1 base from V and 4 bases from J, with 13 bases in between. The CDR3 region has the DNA TGTGCCAGCAGCTTAGTAGGGGGGGCGGGAGAGACCCAGTACTTC. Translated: CASSLVGGAGETQYF.

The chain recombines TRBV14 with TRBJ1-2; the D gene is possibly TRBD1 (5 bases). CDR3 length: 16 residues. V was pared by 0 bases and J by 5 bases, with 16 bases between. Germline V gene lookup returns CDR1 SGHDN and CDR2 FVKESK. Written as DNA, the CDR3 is TGTGCCAGCAGCCAAGAGGGGGGAGCGTACGGTTATGGCTACACCTTC. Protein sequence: CASSQEGGAYGYGYTF. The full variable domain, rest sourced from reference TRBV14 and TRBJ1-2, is EAGVTQFPSHSVIEKGQTVTLRCDPISGHDNLYWYRRVMGKEIKFLLHFVKESKQDESGMPNNRFLAERTGGTYSTLKVQPAELEDSGVYFCASSQEGGAYGYGYTFGSGTRLTVV.

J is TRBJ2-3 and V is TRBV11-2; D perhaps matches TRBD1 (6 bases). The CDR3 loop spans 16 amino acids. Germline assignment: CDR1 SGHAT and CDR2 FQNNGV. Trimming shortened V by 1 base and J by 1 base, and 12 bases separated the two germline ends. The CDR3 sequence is CASSLATGLGTDTQYF. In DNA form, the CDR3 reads TGTGCCAGCAGCTTAGCCACAGGGTTAGGCACAGATACGCAGTATTTT.

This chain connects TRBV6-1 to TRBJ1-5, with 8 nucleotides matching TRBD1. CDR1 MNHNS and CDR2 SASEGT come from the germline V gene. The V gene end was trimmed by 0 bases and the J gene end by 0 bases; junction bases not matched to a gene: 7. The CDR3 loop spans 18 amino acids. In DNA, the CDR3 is TGTGCCAGCAGTGAAGCGGTCAGGGGGCGGTATAGCAATCAGCCCCAGCATTTT. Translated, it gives CASSEAVRGRYSNQPQHF.

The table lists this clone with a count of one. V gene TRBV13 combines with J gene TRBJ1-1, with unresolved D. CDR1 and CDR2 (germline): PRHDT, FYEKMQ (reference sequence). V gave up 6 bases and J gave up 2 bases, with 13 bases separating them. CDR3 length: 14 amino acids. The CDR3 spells CASRKVGVNTEAFF. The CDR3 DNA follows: TGTGCCAGCAGAAAAGTCGGTGTTAACACTGAAGCTTTCTTT. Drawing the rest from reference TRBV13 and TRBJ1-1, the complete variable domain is AAGVIQSPRHLIKEKRETATLKCYPIPRHDTVYWYQQGPGQDPQFLISFYEKMQSDKGSIPDRFSAQQFSDYHSELNMSSLELGDSALYFCASRKVGVNTEAFFGQGTRLTVV.

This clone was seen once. The CDR3 here is CASSVGGTIEDEETQYF. The CDR3 bases are TGTGCCAGCAGCGTAGGGGGGACTATAGAGGACGAAGAGACCCAGTACTTC. The rearrangement links TRBV9 to TRBJ2-5, with 7 bases fitting TRBD2. This CDR3 comprises 17 residues. Looked up from germline, CDR1 is SGDLS and CDR2 is YYNGEE. J was trimmed by 3 bases and V by 0 bases; bases with no gene match: 11.

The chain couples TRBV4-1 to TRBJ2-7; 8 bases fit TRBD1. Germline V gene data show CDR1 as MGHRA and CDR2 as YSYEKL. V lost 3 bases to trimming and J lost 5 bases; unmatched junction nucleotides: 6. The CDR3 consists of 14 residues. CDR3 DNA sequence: TGCGCCAGCAGCCAGGACAGGGTTGGCCACGAGCAGTACTTC. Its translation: CASSQDRVGHEQYF.

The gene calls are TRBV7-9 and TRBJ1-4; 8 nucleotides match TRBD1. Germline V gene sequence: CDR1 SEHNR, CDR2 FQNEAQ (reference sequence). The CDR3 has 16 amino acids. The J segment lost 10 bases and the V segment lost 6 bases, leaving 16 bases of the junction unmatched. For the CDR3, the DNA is TGTGCCAGCAGTTCCACTACTGGGACAGGAAGCGTAAAACTGTTTTTT. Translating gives CASSSTTGTGSVKLFF.

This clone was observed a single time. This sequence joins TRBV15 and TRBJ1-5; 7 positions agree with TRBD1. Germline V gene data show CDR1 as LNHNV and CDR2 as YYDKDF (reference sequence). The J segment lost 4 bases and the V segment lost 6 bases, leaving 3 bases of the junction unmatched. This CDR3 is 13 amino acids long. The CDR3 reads CATRDRWNQPQHF. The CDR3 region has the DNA TGTGCCACCAGGGACAGGTGGAATCAGCCCCAGCATTTT.

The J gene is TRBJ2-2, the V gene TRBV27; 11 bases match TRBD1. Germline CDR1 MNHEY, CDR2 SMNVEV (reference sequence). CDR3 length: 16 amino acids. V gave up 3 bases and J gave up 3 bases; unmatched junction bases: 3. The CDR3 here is CASSLGQGVYTGELFF. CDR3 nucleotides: TGTGCCAGCAGTTTGGGACAGGGGGTGTACACCGGGGAGCTGTTTTTT.

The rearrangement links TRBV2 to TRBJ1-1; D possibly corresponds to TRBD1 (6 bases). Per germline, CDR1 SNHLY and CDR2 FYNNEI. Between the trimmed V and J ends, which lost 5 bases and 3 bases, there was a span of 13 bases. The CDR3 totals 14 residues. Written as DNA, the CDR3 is TGTGCCAGCAGTTTACAGGGTGGGGACACTGAAGCTTTCTTT. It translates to CASSLQGGDTEAFF.

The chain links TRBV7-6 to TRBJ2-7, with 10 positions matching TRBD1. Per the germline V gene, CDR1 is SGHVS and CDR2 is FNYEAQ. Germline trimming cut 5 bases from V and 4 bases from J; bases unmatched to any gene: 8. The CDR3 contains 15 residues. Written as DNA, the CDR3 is TGTGCCAGCAGCCCGACAGGGGGCTTTGGTTACGAGCAGTACTTC. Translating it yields CASSPTGGFGYEQYF. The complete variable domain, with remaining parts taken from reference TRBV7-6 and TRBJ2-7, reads GAGVSQSPRYKVTKRGQDVALRCDPISGHVSLYWYRQALGQGPEFLTYFNYEAQQDKSGLPNDRFSAERPEGSISTLTIQRTEQRDSAMYRCASSPTGGFGYEQYFGPGTRLTVT.

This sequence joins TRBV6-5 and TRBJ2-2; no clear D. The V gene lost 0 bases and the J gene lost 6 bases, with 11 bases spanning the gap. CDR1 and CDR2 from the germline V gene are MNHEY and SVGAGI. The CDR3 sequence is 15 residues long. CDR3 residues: CASSYSRVSSGELFF. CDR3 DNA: TGTGCCAGCAGTTACTCTCGGGTTTCGTCCGGGGAGCTGTTTTTT.

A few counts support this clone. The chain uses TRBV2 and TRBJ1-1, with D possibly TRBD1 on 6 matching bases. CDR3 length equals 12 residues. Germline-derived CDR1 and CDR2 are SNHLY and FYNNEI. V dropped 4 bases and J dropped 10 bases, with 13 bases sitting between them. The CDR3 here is CASSVRQAAAFF. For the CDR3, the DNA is TGTGCCAGCAGTGTCAGACAGGCGGCAGCTTTCTTT. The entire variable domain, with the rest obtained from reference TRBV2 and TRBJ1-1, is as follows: EPEVTQTPSHQVTQMGQEVILRCVPISNHLYFYWYRQILGQKVEFLVSFYNNEISEKSEIFDDQFSVERPDGSNFTLKIRSTKLEDSAMYFCASSVRQAAAFFGQGTRLTVV.

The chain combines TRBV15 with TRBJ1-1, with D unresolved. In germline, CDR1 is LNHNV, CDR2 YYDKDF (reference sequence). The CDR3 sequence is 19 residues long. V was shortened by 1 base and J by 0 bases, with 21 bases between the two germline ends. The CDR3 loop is CATSRGEFILGGLNTEAFF. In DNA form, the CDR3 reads TGTGCCACCAGCAGAGGGGAATTTATTCTAGGAGGGTTGAACACTGAAGCTTTCTTT.

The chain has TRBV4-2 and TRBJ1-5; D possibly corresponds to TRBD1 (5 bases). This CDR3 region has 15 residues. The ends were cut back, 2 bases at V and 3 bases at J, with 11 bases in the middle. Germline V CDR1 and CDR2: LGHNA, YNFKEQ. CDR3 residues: CASSQQDSTNQPQHF. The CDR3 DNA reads TGTGCCAGCAGCCAACAAGACAGTACCAATCAGCCCCAGCATTTT.

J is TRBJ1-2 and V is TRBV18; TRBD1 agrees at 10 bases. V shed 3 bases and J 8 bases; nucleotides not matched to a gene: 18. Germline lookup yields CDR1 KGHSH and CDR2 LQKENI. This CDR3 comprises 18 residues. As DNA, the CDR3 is TGTGCCAGCTCACCCGGGACAGGGGCGGTCCGTTTGTTGATGGGCTACACCTTC. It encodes CASSPGTGAVRLLMGYTF.

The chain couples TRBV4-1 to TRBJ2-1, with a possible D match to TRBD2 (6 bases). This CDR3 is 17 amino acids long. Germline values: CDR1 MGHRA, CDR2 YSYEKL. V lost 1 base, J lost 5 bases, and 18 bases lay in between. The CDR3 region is CASSQVIRGRNNNEQFF. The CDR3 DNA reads TGCGCCAGCAGCCAAGTAATCCGGGGGAGGAACAACAATGAGCAGTTCTTC.

The CDR3 reads CASSVRGDQETQYF. DNA for the CDR3: TGTGCCAGCAGCGTTCGGGGGGACCAAGAGACCCAGTACTTC. The chain combines TRBV9 with TRBJ2-5; TRBD2 matches 7 bases. Germline V CDR1 and CDR2: SGDLS, YYNGEE. This CDR3 comprises 14 residues. Trimming at V came to 2 bases and at J to 0 bases, leaving 1 base not matched to a gene.

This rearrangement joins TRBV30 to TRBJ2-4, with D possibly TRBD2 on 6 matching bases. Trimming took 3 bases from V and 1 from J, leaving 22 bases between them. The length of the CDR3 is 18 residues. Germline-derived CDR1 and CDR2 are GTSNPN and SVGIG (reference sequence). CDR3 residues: CAWRAKRVREVAKNIQYF. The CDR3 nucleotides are TGTGCCTGGAGGGCCAAGCGGGTCAGGGAGGTTGCCAAAAACATTCAGTACTTC.

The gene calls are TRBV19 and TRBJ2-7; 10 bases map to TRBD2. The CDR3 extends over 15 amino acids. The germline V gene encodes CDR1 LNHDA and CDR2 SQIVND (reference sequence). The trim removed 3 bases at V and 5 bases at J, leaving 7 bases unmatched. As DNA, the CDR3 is TGTGCCAGTAGTATGCGGGCTAGCGGGAGCGACGAGCAGTACTTC. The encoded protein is CASSMRASGSDEQYF.

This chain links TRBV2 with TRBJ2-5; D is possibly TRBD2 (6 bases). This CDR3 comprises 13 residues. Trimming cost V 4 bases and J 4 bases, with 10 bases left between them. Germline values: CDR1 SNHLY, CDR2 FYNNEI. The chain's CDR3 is CASSGGVGETQYF. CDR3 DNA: TGTGCCAGCAGTGGGGGGGTGGGAGAGACCCAGTACTTC.

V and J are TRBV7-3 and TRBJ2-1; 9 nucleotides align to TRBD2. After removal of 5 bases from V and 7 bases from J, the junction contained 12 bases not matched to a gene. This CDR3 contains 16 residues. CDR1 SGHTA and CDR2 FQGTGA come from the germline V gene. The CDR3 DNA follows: TGTGCCAGCAGCCGAACGGCACTAGCGGGTGAGAATGAGCAGTTCTTC. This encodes CASSRTALAGENEQFF.

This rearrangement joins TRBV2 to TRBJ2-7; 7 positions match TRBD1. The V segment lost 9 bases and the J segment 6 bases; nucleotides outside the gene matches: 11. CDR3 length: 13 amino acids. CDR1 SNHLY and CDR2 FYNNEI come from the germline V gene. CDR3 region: CASRTGRESEQYF. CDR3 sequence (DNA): TGTGCCAGTAGGACAGGCCGCGAATCCGAGCAGTACTTC.

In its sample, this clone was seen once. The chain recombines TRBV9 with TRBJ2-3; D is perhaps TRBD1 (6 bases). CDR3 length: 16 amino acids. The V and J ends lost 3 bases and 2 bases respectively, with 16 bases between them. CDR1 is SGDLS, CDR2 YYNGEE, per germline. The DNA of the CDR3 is TGTGCCAGCAGCGAGGGACAAAGCGATGTCACAGATACGCAGTATTTT. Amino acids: CASSEGQSDVTDTQYF.

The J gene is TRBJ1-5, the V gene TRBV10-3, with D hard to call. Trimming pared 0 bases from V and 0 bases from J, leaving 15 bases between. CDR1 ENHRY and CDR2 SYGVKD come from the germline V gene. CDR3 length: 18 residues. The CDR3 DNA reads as TGTGCCATCAGTGAGTCCAGAGGAACATTCCCTAGCAATCAGCCCCAGCATTTT. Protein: CAISESRGTFPSNQPQHF.

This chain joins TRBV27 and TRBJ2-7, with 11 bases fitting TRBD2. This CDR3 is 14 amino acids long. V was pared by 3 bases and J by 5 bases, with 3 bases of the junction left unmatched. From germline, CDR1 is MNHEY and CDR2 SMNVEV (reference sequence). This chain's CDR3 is CASSFSGRVHEQYF. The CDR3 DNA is TGTGCCAGCAGTTTTAGCGGGAGGGTTCACGAGCAGTACTTC.

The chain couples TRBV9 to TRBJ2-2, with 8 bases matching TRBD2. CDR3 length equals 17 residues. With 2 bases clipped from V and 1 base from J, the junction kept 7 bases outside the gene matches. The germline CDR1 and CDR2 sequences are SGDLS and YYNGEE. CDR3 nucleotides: TGTGCCAGCAGCGTCCATGCTAGCGGGCTGAACACCGGGGAGCTGTTTTTT. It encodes CASSVHASGLNTGELFF.

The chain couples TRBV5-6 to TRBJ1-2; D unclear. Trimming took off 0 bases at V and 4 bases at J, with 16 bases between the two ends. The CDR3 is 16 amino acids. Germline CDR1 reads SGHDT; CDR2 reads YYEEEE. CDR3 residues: CASSLAIGQFGYGYTF. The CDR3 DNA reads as TGTGCCAGCAGCTTGGCTATTGGGCAGTTCGGCTATGGCTACACCTTC.

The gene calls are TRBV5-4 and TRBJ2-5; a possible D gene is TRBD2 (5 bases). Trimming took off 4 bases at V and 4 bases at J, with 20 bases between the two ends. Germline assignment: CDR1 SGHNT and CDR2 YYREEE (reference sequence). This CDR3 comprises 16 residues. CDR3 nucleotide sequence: TGTGCCAGCAGCCCGGCAAGAGGGATTGATGGAGAGACCCAGTACTTC. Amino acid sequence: CASSPARGIDGETQYF.